The sequence of this T cell receptor beta chain was determined in a study of blood T cell repertoires in COVID-19. Across the whole study: Spain, Italy and the United States supplied samples that represented acute and convalescent COVID-19.

Participants reported their clinical history, and cohort assignment relied on those reports. Germline values: CDR1 SEHNR, CDR2 FQNEAQ (reference sequence). J lost 8 bases, V lost 4 bases, and 12 bases had no gene match. This CDR3 spans 16 amino acids. TCRdb's copy holds only in-frame clones and misses some; the assay was immunoSEQ multiplex PCR. This table holds 200,000 to 250,000 clones, about 76% found once. V gene TRBV7-9 combines with J gene TRBJ2-1, with 9 bases matching TRBD2. Input material: PBMCs or T cells enriched from blood (not recorded which). The receptor was isolated from a woman aged 45-59 years with acute COVID-19. The CDR3 DNA follows: TGTGCCAGCAGCTCTGAGCGGGGGGCTGTGGCTTATGAGCAGTTCTTC. This gives the protein CASSSERGAVAYEQFF.